The present TCR beta chain was sequenced within a study of sequential checkpoint blockade in melanoma. The treatment: randomized to nivolumab then ipilimumab (arm A) or the reverse (arm B). The repertoire was sequenced with immunoSEQ multiplex PCR; TCRdb's copy has only in-frame clones and lacks some. Counted here are about 27,000 clones, roughly 80% occurring once; the ten biggest clones make up about 14%. The germline gives CDR1 MNHEY, CDR2 SVGAGI. The CDR3 has 14 amino acids. V lost 3 bases and J 4 bases, leaving 12 bases between the germline ends. J is TRBJ1-1 and V is TRBV6-5, with D tentatively TRBD1 (5 bases). The source is a human donor with melanoma. Sequencing was performed on CD8+ T cells sorted from blood (inferred from file names), taken from a patient given nivolumab and ipilimumab in sequence. The CDR3 nucleotides read TGTGCCAGCAGTTATGTCGGGGGTGGCACTGAAGCTTTCTTT. Protein product: CASSYVGGGTEAFF.